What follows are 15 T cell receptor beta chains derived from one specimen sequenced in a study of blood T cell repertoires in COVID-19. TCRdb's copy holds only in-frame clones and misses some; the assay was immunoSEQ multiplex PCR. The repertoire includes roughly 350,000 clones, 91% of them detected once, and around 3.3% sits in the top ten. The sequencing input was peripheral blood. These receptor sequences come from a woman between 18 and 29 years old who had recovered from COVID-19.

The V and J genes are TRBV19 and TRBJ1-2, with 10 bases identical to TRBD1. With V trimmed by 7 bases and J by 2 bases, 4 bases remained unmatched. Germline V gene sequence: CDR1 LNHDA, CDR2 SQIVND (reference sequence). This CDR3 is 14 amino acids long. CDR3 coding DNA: TGTGCCAGTATCGGGACAGGGGAGAACTATGGCTACACCTTC. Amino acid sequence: CASIGTGENYGYTF.

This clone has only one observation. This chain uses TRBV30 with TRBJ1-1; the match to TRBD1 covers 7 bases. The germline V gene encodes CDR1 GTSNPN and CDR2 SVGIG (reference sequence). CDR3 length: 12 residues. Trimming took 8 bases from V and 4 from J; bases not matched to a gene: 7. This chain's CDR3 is CAGDREFTEAFF. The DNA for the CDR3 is TGTGCCGGTGACAGGGAATTCACTGAAGCTTTCTTT.

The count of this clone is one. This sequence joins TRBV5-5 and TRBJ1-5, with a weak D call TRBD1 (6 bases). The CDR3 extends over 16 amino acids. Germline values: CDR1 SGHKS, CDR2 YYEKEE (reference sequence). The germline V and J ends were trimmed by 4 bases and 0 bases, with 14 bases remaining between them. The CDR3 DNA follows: TGTGCCAGCAGCGGGGGCCAGGGACCTAGCAATCAGCCCCAGCATTTT. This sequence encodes CASSGGQGPSNQPQHF.

CDR3 protein: CASRSGTRDTGELFF. In DNA form, the CDR3 reads TGTGCCAGCAGATCCGGGACTAGAGATACCGGGGAGCTGTTTTTT. The chain has TRBV7-2 and TRBJ2-2; 8 nucleotides align to TRBD2. This CDR3 has 15 amino acids. Germline CDR1 reads SGHTA; CDR2 reads FQGNSA. V lost 6 bases, J lost 5 bases, and 8 bases stayed unmatched.

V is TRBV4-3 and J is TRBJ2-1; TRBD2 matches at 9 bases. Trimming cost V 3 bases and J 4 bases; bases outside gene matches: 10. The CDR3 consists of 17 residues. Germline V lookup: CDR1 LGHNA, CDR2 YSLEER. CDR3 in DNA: TGCGCCAGCAGCCAGAGGTTAGCGGGAGAGCTTTACAATGAGCAGTTCTTC. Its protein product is CASSQRLAGELYNEQFF.

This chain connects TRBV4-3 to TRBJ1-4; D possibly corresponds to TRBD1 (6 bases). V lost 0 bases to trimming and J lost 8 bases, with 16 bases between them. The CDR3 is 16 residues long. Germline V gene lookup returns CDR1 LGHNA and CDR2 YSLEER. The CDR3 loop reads CASSQDLPGQGEKLFF. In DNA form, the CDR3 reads TGCGCCAGCAGCCAAGATCTCCCAGGGCAGGGGGAAAAACTGTTTTTT.

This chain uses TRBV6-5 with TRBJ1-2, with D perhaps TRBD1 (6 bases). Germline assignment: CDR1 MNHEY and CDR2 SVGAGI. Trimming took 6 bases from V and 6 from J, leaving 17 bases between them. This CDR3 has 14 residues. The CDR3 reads CASSLSGERDGYTF. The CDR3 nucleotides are TGTGCCAGCAGCCTGTCAGGGGAAAGGGATGGCTACACCTTC.

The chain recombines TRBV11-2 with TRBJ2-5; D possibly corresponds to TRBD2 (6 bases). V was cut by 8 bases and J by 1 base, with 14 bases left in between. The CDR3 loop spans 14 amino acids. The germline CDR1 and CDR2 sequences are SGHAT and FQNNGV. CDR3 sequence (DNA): TGTGCCAGCTCGCGGGAATGGGGCCAAGAGACCCAGTACTTC. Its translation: CASSREWGQETQYF. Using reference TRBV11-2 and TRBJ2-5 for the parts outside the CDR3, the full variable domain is EAGVAQSPRYKIIEKRQSVAFWCNPISGHATLYWYQQILGQGPKLLIQFQNNGVVDDSQLPKDRFSAERLKGVDSTLKIQPAKLEDSAVYLCASSREWGQETQYFGPGTRLLVL.

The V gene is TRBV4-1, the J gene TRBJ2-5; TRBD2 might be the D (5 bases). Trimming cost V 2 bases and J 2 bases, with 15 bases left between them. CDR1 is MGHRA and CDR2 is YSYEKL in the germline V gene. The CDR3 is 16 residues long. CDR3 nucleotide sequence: TGCGCCAGCAGCCAATATGTAAAGCGGAATCAAGAGACCCAGTACTTC. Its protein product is CASSQYVKRNQETQYF.

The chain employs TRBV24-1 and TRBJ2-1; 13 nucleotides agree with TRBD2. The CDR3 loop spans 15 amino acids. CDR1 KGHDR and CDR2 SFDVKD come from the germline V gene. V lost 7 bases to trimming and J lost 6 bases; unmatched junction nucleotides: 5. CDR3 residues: CATSQGTSGTNEQFF. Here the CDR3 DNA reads TGTGCCACCAGCCAAGGGACTAGCGGGACCAATGAGCAGTTCTTC.

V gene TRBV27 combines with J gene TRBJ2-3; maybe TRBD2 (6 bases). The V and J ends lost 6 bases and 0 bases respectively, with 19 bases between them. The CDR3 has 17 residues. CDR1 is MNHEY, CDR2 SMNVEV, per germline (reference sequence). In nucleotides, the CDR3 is TGTGCCAGCAGCCTAACCTGGAGGGGTCCCAGCACAGATACGCAGTATTTT. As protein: CASSLTWRGPSTDTQYF.

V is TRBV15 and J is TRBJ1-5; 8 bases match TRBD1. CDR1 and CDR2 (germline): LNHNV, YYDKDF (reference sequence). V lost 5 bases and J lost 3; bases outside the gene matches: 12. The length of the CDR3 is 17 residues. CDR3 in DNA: TGTGCCACCAGCGCCCGACAGGGGTTGAGTAACAATCAGCCCCAGCATTTT. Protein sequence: CATSARQGLSNNQPQHF.

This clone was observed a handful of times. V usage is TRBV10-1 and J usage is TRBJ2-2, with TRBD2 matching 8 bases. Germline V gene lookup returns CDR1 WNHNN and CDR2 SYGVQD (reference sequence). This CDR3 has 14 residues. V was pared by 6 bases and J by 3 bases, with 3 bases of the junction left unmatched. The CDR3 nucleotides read TGCGCCAGCAGGGGGACTAGGGACACCGGGGAGCTGTTTTTT. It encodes CASRGTRDTGELFF.

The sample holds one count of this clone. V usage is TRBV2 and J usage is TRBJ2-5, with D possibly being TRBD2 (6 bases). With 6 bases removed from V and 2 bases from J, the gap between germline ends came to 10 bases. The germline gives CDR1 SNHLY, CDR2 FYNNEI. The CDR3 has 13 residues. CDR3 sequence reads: CASSRDLQETQYF. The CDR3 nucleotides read TGTGCCAGCAGCCGGGACTTACAAGAGACCCAGTACTTC.

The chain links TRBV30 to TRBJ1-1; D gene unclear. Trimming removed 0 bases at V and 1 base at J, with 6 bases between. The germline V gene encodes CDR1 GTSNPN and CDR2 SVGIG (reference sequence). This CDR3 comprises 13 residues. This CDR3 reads CAWSVMANTEAFF. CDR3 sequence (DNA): TGTGCCTGGAGTGTAATGGCGAACACTGAAGCTTTCTTT.